This passage covers 25 T cell receptor beta chains from one sample sequenced in a study of blood T cell repertoires in COVID-19 (TCRdb year 2020). To prepare the library, the immunoSEQ multiplex PCR assay was applied. Sourced from immuneACCESS, this table was stored by TCRdb with only in-frame sequences that have V and J called. A share of the clones is absent; for the studies checked, an unresolved V gene accounts for under half, and the remainder has no known explanation. The sample profile shows about 210,000 clones; roughly 90% of them were found once. Together, the top ten hold over 9% of the sample. Sequenced: PBMCs or T cells enriched from blood (not recorded which). Receptors were obtained from a man between 18 and 29 years old with acute COVID-19.

V is TRBV11-3 and J is TRBJ2-7, with TRBD1 matching over 7 bases. V trimming: 5 bases; J trimming: 0 bases; junction bases outside the gene matches: 7. Germline loops: CDR1 SGHNT, CDR2 YENEEA. The CDR3 runs 15 residues. The CDR3 protein is CASSDFGDSSYEQYF. The CDR3, as DNA: TGTGCCAGCAGCGACTTCGGGGACAGCTCCTACGAGCAGTACTTC.

The chain uses TRBV28 and TRBJ2-5; TRBD2 aligns across 7 bases. CDR1 and CDR2 (germline): MDHEN, SYDVKM. The CDR3 has 15 amino acids. V trimming: 0 bases; J trimming: 5 bases; junction bases outside the gene matches: 6. The CDR3 DNA follows: TGTGCCAGCAGTTTATGGGGTCGGGGAGGGGAGACCCAGTACTTC. This sequence encodes CASSLWGRGGETQYF.

This clone was picked up a small number of times. Here the CDR3 reads CASSLMRQSETQYF. DNA for the CDR3: TGTGCCAGCAGCTTAATGCGACAGTCAGAGACCCAGTACTTC. The rearrangement uses TRBV7-2 and TRBJ2-5; a weak D match, TRBD1 (5 bases). V lost 2 bases and J lost 4, with 11 bases in between. The CDR3 covers 14 residues. Germline assignment: CDR1 SGHTA and CDR2 FQGNSA.

V and J are TRBV28 and TRBJ2-1; D perhaps matches TRBD2 (7 bases). This CDR3 region has 15 residues. Trimming shortened V by 5 bases and J by 7 bases, and 18 bases separated the two germline ends. CDR1 and CDR2 from the germline V gene are MDHEN and SYDVKM. The CDR3 DNA sequence: TGTGCCAGCAGTCCGCCGGGGGCGGGGGAGAATGAGCAGTTCTTC. Translating gives CASSPPGAGENEQFF. Looking up the rest from reference TRBV28 and TRBJ2-1 gives the full variable domain: DVKVTQSSRYLVKRTGEKVFLECVQDMDHENMFWYRQDPGLGLRLIYFSYDVKMKEKGDIPEGYSVSREKKERFSLILESASTNQTSMYLCASSPPGAGENEQFFGPGTRLTVL.

This clone was seen a few times. An end of the junction differs from the germline gene, which may be a read error. The V gene is TRBV7-7, the J gene TRBJ2-2, with 9 bases that match TRBD1. This CDR3 has 16 residues. The germline V gene has CDR1 SSHAT and CDR2 FNYEAQ (reference sequence). The CDR3 DNA follows: TGTGCTAGCAGCTTAACCCCACAGGGGGCTGGCGGGGAGCTGTTTTTT. Translated, it gives CASSLTPQGAGGELFF.

The chain's CDR3 is CASSLGQGTGSGNTIYF. The CDR3 DNA sequence: TGCGCCAGCAGCTTGGGGCAGGGGACGGGCTCTGGAAACACCATATATTTT. The chain has TRBV5-1 and TRBJ1-3; TRBD1 might be the D (6 bases). Per germline, CDR1 SGHRS and CDR2 YFSETQ. The CDR3 covers 17 residues. V lost 0 bases to trimming and J lost 0 bases, with 13 bases between them.

The chain has TRBV13 and TRBJ2-5, with 12 bases that match TRBD2. Germline V CDR1 and CDR2: PRHDT, FYEKMQ (reference sequence). With V trimmed by 5 bases and J by 3 bases, 4 bases remained unmatched. This CDR3 region has 15 residues. In DNA, the CDR3 is TGTGCCAGCAGCGAGACTAGCGGGAGAAAAGAGACCCAGTACTTC. It codes for CASSETSGRKETQYF.

This sequence joins TRBV5-4 and TRBJ1-1; D is unclear. Germline loops: CDR1 SGHNT, CDR2 YYREEE (reference sequence). The CDR3 has 13 residues. V dropped 2 bases and J dropped 2 bases, with 7 bases sitting between them. For the CDR3, the DNA is TGTGCCAGCAGCTTAACAGCAAACACTGAAGCTTTCTTT. Translated, it gives CASSLTANTEAFF.

The V gene is TRBV28, the J gene TRBJ2-7; 7 positions match TRBD1. The CDR3 consists of 13 residues. Germline V CDR1 and CDR2: MDHEN, SYDVKM. The trim removed 7 bases at V and 2 bases at J, leaving 5 bases unmatched. This chain's CDR3 is CASTDRAAYEQYF. The CDR3 DNA reads as TGTGCCAGCACCGACAGGGCCGCCTACGAGCAGTACTTC.

The chain recombines TRBV28 with TRBJ2-6; 10 positions agree with TRBD1. The CDR3 is 20 residues long. Germline trimming cut 6 bases from V and 1 base from J; bases unmatched to any gene: 15. Germline lookup yields CDR1 MDHEN and CDR2 SYDVKM. The CDR3 DNA follows: TGTGCCAGCAGCTCCCCTTCGGGACAGGGGATATTTTCTGGGGCCAACGTCCTGACTTTC. Translating gives CASSSPSGQGIFSGANVLTF.

This chain links TRBV5-8 with TRBJ2-1; D perhaps matches TRBD2 (6 bases). V lost 0 bases, J lost 0 bases, and 7 bases lay in between. Germline values: CDR1 SGHTS, CDR2 YDEGEE. The CDR3 extends over 15 amino acids. CDR3 residues: CASSLVGSSYNEQFF. CDR3 coding DNA: TGTGCCAGCAGCTTGGTCGGGAGCTCCTACAATGAGCAGTTCTTC.

The rearrangement uses TRBV28 and TRBJ2-1; a weak D match, TRBD2 (5 bases). The V end was cut by 3 bases, the J end by 9 bases, with 18 bases between. This CDR3 is built from 15 residues. Germline CDR1 reads MDHEN; CDR2 reads SYDVKM. This chain's CDR3 is CASSLASRSSGEQFF. DNA for the CDR3: TGTGCCAGCAGTTTGGCCTCTCGTAGCAGCGGTGAGCAGTTCTTC.

The chain uses TRBV3-1 (or the pseudogene TRBV3-2) and TRBJ2-3; 8 bases are shared with TRBD2. Trimming removed 4 bases from V and 3 bases from J; junction bases left unmatched: 3. This CDR3 contains 14 residues. Germline values: CDR1 LGHDT, CDR2 YNNKEL (reference sequence). CDR3 sequence reads: CASSLTSGTDTQYF. CDR3 bases: TGTGCCAGCAGCCTCACTAGCGGTACAGATACGCAGTATTTT.

This clone has a single count. The chain has TRBV4-2 and TRBJ2-3; no clear D gene. Germline CDR1 LGHNA, CDR2 YNFKEQ. Trimming shortened V by 4 bases and J by 4 bases, and 9 bases separated the two germline ends. This CDR3 spans 13 amino acids. CDR3 sequence: CASSPFEADTQYF. The CDR3 nucleotides read TGTGCCAGCAGCCCCTTTGAGGCAGATACGCAGTATTTT.

The rearrangement uses TRBV21-1 and TRBJ1-6. TRBV21-1 is deemed a pseudogene. The CDR3 runs to 17 residues. The CDR3 DNA reads as TGTGCCAGCAGCAAAGTAGGACTAGGACAAGATAATTCACCCCTCCACTTT. Its protein is CASSKVGLGQDNSPLHF.

The chain employs TRBV2 and TRBJ1-6; 8 nucleotides agree with TRBD1. This CDR3 spans 14 amino acids. V lost 5 bases to trimming and J lost 8 bases; unmatched junction nucleotides: 5. Germline assignment: CDR1 SNHLY and CDR2 FYNNEI. This chain's CDR3 is CASSPRGRDSPLHF. CDR3 nucleotides: TGTGCCAGCAGTCCCAGGGGGCGGGATTCACCCCTCCACTTT.

This clone has just one count. The J gene is TRBJ2-5, the V gene TRBV5-1, with a possible D match to TRBD1 (6 bases). V lost 4 bases and J 1 base, leaving 14 bases between the germline ends. Germline V lookup: CDR1 SGHRS, CDR2 YFSETQ. This CDR3 is built from 15 residues. The CDR3 sequence: CASSPSTGSQETQYF. The CDR3 DNA follows: TGCGCCAGCAGCCCTAGTACAGGGTCCCAAGAGACCCAGTACTTC.

The V gene is TRBV10-1, the J gene TRBJ2-2; tentatively, D is TRBD2 (6 bases). The CDR3 loop spans 14 amino acids. Trimming stripped 4 bases from V and 4 bases from J, with 10 bases between. Per germline, CDR1 WNHNN and CDR2 SYGVQD (reference sequence). This chain's CDR3 is CASSGGAGTGELFF. The CDR3 nucleotides are TGCGCCAGCAGTGGCGGGGCGGGCACCGGGGAGCTGTTTTTT.

This sequence joins TRBV24-1 and TRBJ2-1; D unclear. CDR3 length: 14 amino acids. V was clipped by 10 bases and J by 4 bases, with 16 bases between them. Germline V lookup: CDR1 KGHDR, CDR2 SFDVKD. The CDR3: CATAQRSAYNEQFF. CDR3 sequence (DNA): TGTGCCACAGCGCAACGGAGCGCATACAATGAGCAGTTCTTC.

The rearrangement uses TRBV27 and TRBJ1-2; TRBD1 might be the D (5 bases). The CDR3 totals 13 residues. Trimming stripped 3 bases from V and 2 bases from J, with 7 bases between. Germline V lookup: CDR1 MNHEY, CDR2 SMNVEV (reference sequence). CDR3 coding DNA: TGTGCCAGCAGTTTGAACAGGAACTATGGCTACACCTTC. This encodes CASSLNRNYGYTF.

V is TRBV27 and J is TRBJ1-5; 8 bases are a match to TRBD1. Germline values: CDR1 MNHEY, CDR2 SMNVEV (reference sequence). This CDR3 is built from 13 residues. Trimming took 6 bases from V and 6 from J; bases not matched to a gene: 4. CDR3 amino acids: CASRPGGGQPQHF. CDR3 nucleotide sequence: TGTGCCAGCAGACCAGGGGGCGGTCAGCCCCAGCATTTT.

This clone came up once. V usage is TRBV5-1 and J usage is TRBJ1-2; possible D gene TRBD1, 6 bases. Germline V gene data show CDR1 as SGHRS and CDR2 as YFSETQ. The V end lost 1 base, the J end lost 6 bases, and 10 bases lay between the germline ends. This CDR3 spans 13 amino acids. The CDR3 loop is CASSLTGRDGYTF. The CDR3 DNA sequence: TGCGCCAGCAGCTTGACAGGGCGCGATGGCTACACCTTC.

This rearrangement joins TRBV13 to TRBJ2-1; 12 nucleotides agree with TRBD1. With 4 bases clipped from V and 8 bases from J, the junction kept 6 bases outside the gene matches. CDR3 length: 15 residues. Per germline, CDR1 PRHDT and CDR2 FYEKMQ (reference sequence). Here the CDR3 DNA reads TGTGCCAGCAGCTCCCCGGGACAGGGGGCTTATGAGCAGTTCTTC. Its translation: CASSSPGQGAYEQFF.

The chain uses TRBV10-1 and TRBJ2-5, with 10 bases matching TRBD1. There are 15 residues in the CDR3. The trim removed 4 bases at V and 3 bases at J, leaving 5 bases unmatched. Germline V gives CDR1 WNHNN, CDR2 SYGVQD (reference sequence). DNA of the CDR3: TGCGCCAGCAGTGGACCCGGGACAGGGGAAGAGACCCAGTACTTC. As protein: CASSGPGTGEETQYF.

In the case of this clone: A far larger clone is a single base away, which makes a read error likely. The chain carries TRBV6-5 and TRBJ1-1, with TRBD1 matching over 7 bases. The germline V gene encodes CDR1 MNHEY and CDR2 SVGAGI. This CDR3 region has 14 residues. V was clipped by 2 bases and J by 0 bases; unmatched bases: 0. The CDR3 DNA is TGTGCCAGCAGTTACGACAGGGTGAACACTGAAGCTTTCTTT. It yields the protein CASSYDRVNTEAFF.